This TCR beta chain was profiled in a study of blood T cell repertoires in COVID-19. Study summary: Researchers got acute and convalescent COVID-19 samples from the United States, Italy and Spain. T cells, B-cell-depleted T cells, or PBMCs provided the cDNA or gDNA that served as material.

Study processing details: Researchers report that nucleated cell counts were estimated from reference gene primer amplification. The protocol was immunoSEQ multiplex PCR, while the TCRdb copy is restricted to in-frame clones and leaves out a portion. Clone size and the V and J calls come from that table; the DNA yielded D and trimming. The top ten clones hold approximately 11% of a sample with about 180,000 clones, approximately 83% of them seen once. Germline V gene data show CDR1 as SNHLY and CDR2 as FYNNEI. CDR3 length: 13 amino acids. V gave up 6 bases and J gave up 5 bases, with 12 bases separating them.

V is TRBV2 and J is TRBJ2-3, with D perhaps TRBD2 (5 bases). Sequenced: peripheral blood. The source is a human donor with active or convalescent COVID-19. The donor label of this sample is uncertain. The CDR3 loop is CASRGGSVDTQYF. The CDR3 nucleotides are TGTGCCAGCAGGGGCGGGTCTGTAGATACGCAGTATTTT.